A single T cell receptor (beta chain) is shown here with its context. The data stem from a study of blood T cell repertoires in COVID-19. Study information: COVID-19 samples from acute and convalescent phases originated in the United States, Italy and Spain.

Libraries were prepared by immunoSEQ multiplex PCR; TCRdb keeps only in-frame clonotypes and omits some of them. The sample records some 90,000 clones, roughly 90% being singletons. Trimming took off 5 bases at V and 4 bases at J, with 6 bases between the two ends. Germline lookup yields CDR1 SGHTA and CDR2 FQGNSA. The CDR3 is made up of 12 amino acids. This sequence joins TRBV7-2 and TRBJ1-5; no reliable D call. The clonotype was recovered from a woman older than 75 with active or convalescent COVID-19. The specimen was peripheral blood. In DNA, the CDR3 is TGTGCCAGCAGCCGGGTAAATCAGCCCCAGCATTTT. Translation: CASSRVNQPQHF.